The clone carrying this T cell receptor (beta chain) was picked up a small number of times. TCRdb reprocessed the 5' RACE reads via MiXCR and lists one record per CDR3 protein. The sample includes about 92,000 distinct CDR3 sequences, about 14% seen only once; the top ten take 6.1%. This sample was included in a study of early T cells in non-severe SARS-CoV-2 infection. From germline, CDR1 is SQVTM and CDR2 ANQGSEA. With 1 base clipped from V and 2 bases from J, the junction kept 3 bases outside the gene matches. This CDR3 is 15 amino acids long. The rearrangement uses TRBV29-1 and TRBJ2-2; 8 nucleotides match TRBD2. This receptor was identified in an adult who was a healthcare worker with PCR-confirmed SARS-CoV-2 infection or an uninfected control (not recorded which). The sample consisted of whole blood. CDR3 sequence: CSVEGTSRNTGELFF. The CDR3 coding sequence is TGCAGCGTTGAAGGGACTAGCAGAAACACCGGGGAGCTGTTTTTT.